Listed below are T cell receptor beta chains from one sample, sequenced in a study of blood T cell repertoires in COVID-19. The method was immunoSEQ multiplex PCR; TCRdb's version includes in-frame clones alone and lacks a portion of them. The sample holds about 160,000 clones, 75% to 90% seen once. The sample taken for sequencing was peripheral blood. These receptors were taken from a human donor in a cohort sampled during active COVID-19. Each CDR3 is given with its conserved first and last residue. D genes are given only for firm matches. The listing skips clone size in some rows; elsewhere it reads once, few, many or a size class.

V gene: TRBV7-2; clone size: once; D gene: TRBD1; J gene: TRBJ2-7; CDR3 protein: CASSSRGDRDFYEQYF; CDR3 DNA: TGTGCCAGCAGCTCCAGAGGGGACAGGGATTTCTACGAGCAGTACTTC
V gene: TRBV7-2; clone size: NA; D gene: NA; J gene: TRBJ2-5; CDR3 protein: CASSFSRGGETQYF; CDR3 DNA: TGTGCCAGCAGCTTCAGTAGGGGTGGGGAGACCCAGTACTTC
V gene: TRBV12-1; clone size: NA; D gene: NA; J gene: TRBJ2-1; CDR3 protein: CASSFGGGVYNEQFF; CDR3 DNA: TGTGCCAGCAGCTTTGGCGGGGGGGTCTACAATGAGCAGTTCTTC
V gene: TRBV5-1; clone size: few; D gene: NA; J gene: TRBJ2-1; CDR3 protein: CASSFVQGLYNEQFF; CDR3 DNA: TGCGCCAGCAGCTTCGTACAGGGCCTCTACAATGAGCAGTTCTTC
V gene: TRBV7-2; clone size: NA; D gene: NA; J gene: TRBJ1-1; CDR3 protein: CASSPNGVHTEAFF; CDR3 DNA: TGTGCCAGCAGCCCAAACGGGGTCCACACTGAAGCTTTCTTT
V gene: TRBV30; clone size: NA; D gene: NA; J gene: TRBJ1-3; CDR3 protein: CAWSWTSGNTIYF; CDR3 DNA: TGTGCCTGGAGTTGGACATCCGGAAACACCATATATTTT
V gene: TRBV28; clone size: NA; D gene: TRBD1; J gene: TRBJ1-1; CDR3 protein: CASSSPGTVNTEAFF; CDR3 DNA: TGTGCCAGCAGTTCCCCCGGGACAGTGAACACTGAAGCTTTCTTT
V gene: TRBV27; clone size: NA; D gene: NA; J gene: TRBJ1-4; CDR3 protein: CASSPKGSTNEKLFF; CDR3 DNA: TGTGCCAGCAGTCCCAAGGGGTCAACTAATGAAAAACTGTTTTTT
V gene: TRBV7-8; clone size: NA; D gene: NA; J gene: TRBJ1-2; CDR3 protein: CASSLAPRGGVNYGYTF; CDR3 DNA: TGTGCCAGCAGCTTAGCCCCGAGGGGAGGGGTAAACTATGGCTACACCTTC
V gene: TRBV4-3; clone size: few; D gene: TRBD2; J gene: TRBJ2-1; CDR3 protein: CASSPTGLVYEQFF; CDR3 DNA: TGCGCCAGCAGCCCCACTGGACTAGTCTATGAGCAGTTCTTC
V gene: TRBV11-3; clone size: many; D gene: TRBD2; J gene: TRBJ2-4; CDR3 protein: CASSPGGGLAKNIQYF; CDR3 DNA: TGTGCCAGCAGTCCCGGCGGGGGTCTAGCCAAAAACATTCAGTACTTC
V gene: TRBV13; clone size: many; D gene: TRBD1; J gene: TRBJ1-2; CDR3 protein: CASSFGQGFGGYTF; CDR3 DNA: TGTGCCAGCAGCTTCGGACAGGGGTTTGGCGGCTACACCTTC
V gene: TRBV7-2; clone size: NA; D gene: TRBD2; J gene: TRBJ2-7; CDR3 protein: CASSSAGTSNEQYF; CDR3 DNA: TGTGCCAGCAGCAGTGCCGGGACTAGTAACGAGCAGTACTTC
V gene: TRBV2; clone size: NA; D gene: NA; J gene: TRBJ1-1; CDR3 protein: CASRRGGSTEAFF; CDR3 DNA: TGTGCCAGCAGAAGGGGGGGGAGCACTGAAGCTTTCTTT